Listed here are 19 T cell receptor beta chains from one sample, sequenced in a study of shared clonotypes between healthy human individuals. Profiling relied on immunoSEQ multiplex PCR, and the TCRdb table lists in-frame clones only, not all of them. This table holds about 960,000 clones, over 75% found once. Sequenced: memory CD4+ T cells sorted from blood. Subset meaning: CD45RA-negative fraction. Receptors originate from a man in his late teens or twenties in good health.

This chain links TRBV6-4 with TRBJ2-3, with 8 positions matching TRBD1. The CDR3 has 14 amino acids. From germline, CDR1 is MRHNA and CDR2 SNTAGT. V lost 4 bases and J lost 5; bases outside the gene matches: 5. The CDR3 here is CASSASTGVDTQYF. CDR3 bases: TGTGCCAGCAGTGCCTCGACAGGGGTAGATACGCAGTATTTT.

The chain carries TRBV5-1 and TRBJ2-7; 9 bases map to TRBD1. V was pared by 5 bases and J by 1 base, with 4 bases of the junction left unmatched. Germline CDR1 and CDR2: SGHRS and YFSETQ. The CDR3 is made up of 14 amino acids. The CDR3 DNA is TGCGCCAGCAGTGGACAGGGGATTTCCTACGAGCAGTACTTC. It encodes CASSGQGISYEQYF.

This clone was seen just once. This sequence joins TRBV6-5 and TRBJ2-5, with unresolved D. Per germline, CDR1 MNHEY and CDR2 SVGAGI. The germline V and J ends were trimmed by 2 bases and 5 bases, with 18 bases remaining between them. CDR3 length: 16 amino acids. CDR3: CASSYGLDPGRETQYF. CDR3 sequence (DNA): TGTGCCAGCAGTTACGGGTTAGACCCCGGGCGGGAGACCCAGTACTTC.

The rearrangement uses TRBV11-2 and TRBJ2-1; 11 positions agree with TRBD2. Germline CDR1 SGHAT, CDR2 FQNNGV. The CDR3 length is 16 residues. V was pared by 4 bases and J by 8 bases, with 10 bases of the junction left unmatched. The CDR3 is CASSSLAGGIGDEQFF. The CDR3 DNA reads as TGTGCCAGCAGCTCCCTAGCGGGGGGAATCGGGGATGAGCAGTTCTTC.

The chain recombines TRBV6-6 with TRBJ1-1, with TRBD1 matching 7 bases. The CDR3 loop spans 14 amino acids. CDR1 and CDR2 from the germline V gene are MNHNY and SVGAGI (reference sequence). J was trimmed by 0 bases and V by 8 bases; bases with no gene match: 6. This CDR3 reads CASGPGQLNTEAFF. As DNA, the CDR3 is TGTGCCAGCGGTCCGGGACAGCTGAACACTGAAGCTTTCTTT.

This clone has a handful of counts. The V gene is TRBV19, the J gene TRBJ1-2; unclear D gene. The CDR3 has 11 amino acids. Germline values: CDR1 LNHDA, CDR2 SQIVND (reference sequence). Trimming left V 3 bases short and J 8 bases short, with 7 bases between. In nucleotides, the CDR3 is TGTGCCAGTAGTATCTTATCCGGCTACACCTTC. It yields the protein CASSILSGYTF.

The rearrangement links TRBV6-6 to TRBJ1-1; the match to TRBD1 covers 12 bases. CDR1 is MNHNY and CDR2 is SVGAGI in the germline V gene (reference sequence). With V trimmed by 8 bases and J by 2 bases, 6 bases remained unmatched. The CDR3 runs 15 residues. The CDR3 loop is CASAKGQGANTEAFF. CDR3 nucleotides: TGTGCCAGCGCGAAGGGACAGGGGGCCAACACTGAAGCTTTCTTT.

The rearrangement joins TRBV9 to TRBJ2-7; D gene uncertain. The CDR3 covers 10 residues. V dropped 0 bases and J dropped 13 bases, with 8 bases sitting between them. CDR1 is SGDLS, CDR2 YYNGEE, per germline. The DNA for the CDR3 is TGTGCCAGCAGCGTAGATTCTCCCTACTTC. It yields the protein CASSVDSPYF.

The chain employs TRBV7-2 and TRBJ2-1; TRBD1 matches 12 bases. The V segment lost 3 bases and the J segment 7 bases; nucleotides outside the gene matches: 4. Germline values: CDR1 SGHTA, CDR2 FQGNSA. The CDR3 spans 15 residues. The CDR3 sequence is CASSFRDRGLNEQFF. The DNA of the CDR3 is TGTGCCAGCAGCTTTAGGGACAGGGGGCTAAATGAGCAGTTCTTC.

The genes are TRBV4-1 and TRBJ1-6; no clear D. Trimming removed 9 bases at V and 7 bases at J, with 16 bases between. The germline gives CDR1 MGHRA, CDR2 YSYEKL. The CDR3 is 14 residues long. DNA for the CDR3: TGCGCCAGTCGACCAGGATGGCAGAATTCACCCCTCCACTTT. Translated: CASRPGWQNSPLHF.

V is TRBV2 and J is TRBJ2-5; TRBD2 might be the D (6 bases). V shed 6 bases and J shed 4 bases, with 9 bases lying between them. The CDR3 has 12 residues. Germline assignment: CDR1 SNHLY and CDR2 FYNNEI. This CDR3 reads CASREGIETQYF. The DNA for the CDR3 is TGTGCCAGCAGGGAGGGAATAGAGACCCAGTACTTC.

V is TRBV19 and J is TRBJ1-6; D is perhaps TRBD1 (6 bases). Germline-derived CDR1 and CDR2 are LNHDA and SQIVND (reference sequence). The CDR3 runs to 14 residues. V lost 4 bases to trimming and J lost 7 bases, with 11 bases between them. The CDR3 reads CASSNTGPNSPLHF. The CDR3 DNA sequence: TGTGCCAGTAGTAACACAGGGCCGAATTCACCCCTCCACTTT.

This clone was counted once. The genes are TRBV18 and TRBJ2-1, with 7 bases lining up with TRBD2. Trimming cost V 2 bases and J 2 bases; bases outside gene matches: 3. Per the germline V gene, CDR1 is KGHSH and CDR2 is LQKENI. CDR3 length: 15 amino acids. CDR3: CASSPSGNPYNEQFF. The CDR3 coding sequence is TGTGCCAGCTCACCAAGCGGGAACCCCTACAATGAGCAGTTCTTC.

The chain combines TRBV6-5 with TRBJ1-4; 7 bases line up with TRBD1. This CDR3 is built from 12 residues. Germline CDR1 and CDR2: MNHEY and SVGAGI. V was clipped by 6 bases and J by 7 bases; unmatched bases: 2. This CDR3 is CASSGTAEKLFF. Written as DNA, the CDR3 is TGTGCCAGCAGCGGGACAGCTGAAAAACTGTTTTTT.

The rearrangement uses TRBV28 and TRBJ2-4; D is unclear. The CDR3 has 11 amino acids. The V and J ends lost 11 bases and 2 bases respectively, with 7 bases between them. In germline, CDR1 is MDHEN, CDR2 SYDVKM. The CDR3 region has the DNA TGTGCCGGTGGCTCCAAAAACATTCAGTACTTC. This translates into CAGGSKNIQYF.

This rearrangement joins TRBV15 to TRBJ1-2; D is possibly TRBD1 (6 bases). The ends were cut back, 0 bases at V and 2 bases at J, with 16 bases in the middle. The CDR3 runs to 17 residues. Germline values: CDR1 LNHNV, CDR2 YYDKDF (reference sequence). CDR3 bases: TGTGCCACCAGCAGAGAGTCCGCGGCAGGGGCAAACTATGGCTACACCTTC. It yields the protein CATSRESAAGANYGYTF.

This clone was found many times. The chain couples TRBV7-9 to TRBJ1-1, with D unclear. Trimming took off 5 bases at V and 1 base at J, with 8 bases between the two ends. This CDR3 spans 13 amino acids. Germline V lookup: CDR1 SEHNR, CDR2 FQNEAQ (reference sequence). The CDR3 nucleotides are TGTGCCAGCAGCCGCGGGGAGAACACTGAAGCTTTCTTT. Encoded protein: CASSRGENTEAFF.

This clone appeared once. The chain employs TRBV27 and TRBJ2-3, with D perhaps assigned TRBD1 or TRBD2 (5 bases each). Trimming removed 4 bases at V and 11 bases at J, with 10 bases between. The CDR3 spans 11 residues. Germline CDR1 reads MNHEY; CDR2 reads SMNVEV (reference sequence). CDR3 DNA sequence: TGTGCCAGCAGTTCGGGGCTTCGGCAGTATTTT. Translation: CASSSGLRQYF.

The chain employs TRBV28 and TRBJ1-3, with a weak D call TRBD1 (5 bases). This CDR3 spans 15 amino acids. Trimming cost V 10 bases and J 0 bases, with 16 bases left between them. CDR1 and CDR2 (germline): MDHEN, SYDVKM. DNA for the CDR3: TGTGCCACCTTGGGGGGAGGGGACTCTGGAAACACCATATATTTT. It translates to CATLGGGDSGNTIYF.